This TCR beta chain was recorded in a study of cytomegalovirus exposure and HLA in healthy donors. Study in general: A prior study identified 110 million or so unique TCR beta sequences from 200 million or so T cells. Study conclusions and caveats: Cytomegalovirus status was reportedly diagnosed by the classifier with high sensitivity and specificity. Accurate HLA-A and HLA-B prediction from TCR beta sequences was reported for most subjects.

The PCR used 60 Vbeta and 13 Jbeta primers. Source study methods: A later analysis counted around 80 million unique TCR beta chains, around 12 million shared. Assay: immunoSEQ multiplex PCR; the TCRdb copy retains only in-frame clones and omits some. Clone size and V and J calls were adopted from that table, with D and trimming inferred from the DNA. The table records about 64,000 clones, about 85% of them present only once. Germline values: CDR1 MRHNA, CDR2 SNTAGT. The CDR3 is 15 amino acids. With respect to this clone: Its antigen is currently unknown. A read error is the likely source, as a far larger clone sits one nucleotide away. The sample contains more than one DNA sequence encoding this CDR3.

The receptor's source is a female donor in good health and CMV-seronegative. The rearrangement uses TRBV6-4 and TRBJ2-2, with D tentatively TRBD1 (6 bases). The sequenced material came from PBMCs. CDR3 loop: CASSDSGQNTGELFF. The CDR3 nucleotides read TGTGCCAGCAGTGACTCGGGACAAAACACCGGGGAGCTGTTTTTC.